This T cell receptor (beta chain) came from a study of shared clonotypes between healthy human individuals. Background on the study: The study drew on two women and a few men aged 18 to 49 as donors. Study-wide results and caveats: Clonotype sharing among donors likely depends on sequencing depth.

TCRdb's table, derived via immunoSEQ multiplex PCR, lists solely in-frame clones and lacks some. The profile shows about 490,000 clones, about three quarters of them singletons. About this clone itself: Its antigen is as yet unknown.

CDR3 length: 15 residues. CDR1 and CDR2 (germline): SNHLY, FYNNEI. V was clipped by 3 bases and J by 2 bases, with 11 bases between them. The sample taken for sequencing was PBMCs. This sequence was found in a woman aged 40 to 50 in good health. Some clones in this sample may be carry-over from other donors' samples. The genes are TRBV2 and TRBJ1-5; the D is unclear. The CDR3 bases are TGTGCCAGCAGTGAGGCAAGTAGGGGCAATCAGCCCCAGCATTTT. It encodes CASSEASRGNQPQHF.